The 27 T cell receptor beta chains below come from one sample, sequenced in a study of response to subunit inactivated influenza vaccine. TCRdb recomputed calls from the RT-PCR reads with MiXCR, one row per CDR3 protein. The sample lists about 830,000 distinct CDR3 sequences; approximately 17% were seen once. The sample was PBMCs from blood, taken 5 days after vaccination. These receptors were taken from a man aged 45-60 years who received an inactivated influenza vaccine.

This rearrangement joins TRBV20-1 to TRBJ1-1, with TRBD1 as a possible D gene (6 bases). Germline CDR1 and CDR2: DFQATT and SNEGSKA (reference sequence). This CDR3 is 11 amino acids long. The V gene lost 8 bases and the J gene lost 3 bases, with 10 bases spanning the gap. The CDR3 here is CSKAGDTEAFF. CDR3 nucleotides: TGCAGTAAAGCAGGGGACACTGAAGCTTTCTTT.

This chain joins TRBV4-1 and TRBJ2-7, with D hard to call. Germline assignment: CDR1 MGHRA and CDR2 YSYEKL. Trimming shortened V by 0 bases and J by 3 bases, and 9 bases separated the two germline ends. The CDR3 consists of 14 residues. The CDR3 DNA follows: TGCGCCAGCAGCCAAGATCAGAACGGCTACGAGCAGTACTTC. It encodes CASSQDQNGYEQYF.

The rearrangement uses TRBV7-3 and TRBJ2-2; 9 bases line up with TRBD1. The CDR3 loop spans 18 amino acids. The germline CDR1 and CDR2 sequences are SGHTA and FQGTGA. Trimming took 3 bases from V and 1 from J; bases not matched to a gene: 9. The CDR3 nucleotides are TGTGCCAGCAGCTTCCCTACAGGGGGCAAGGGGAACACCGGGGAGCTGTTTTTT. The encoded protein is CASSFPTGGKGNTGELFF.

The table lists this clonotype with a few counts. J is TRBJ2-7 and V is TRBV28, with 7 bases matching TRBD2. The CDR3 extends over 13 amino acids. From germline, CDR1 is MDHEN and CDR2 SYDVKM. J was trimmed by 6 bases and V by 5 bases; bases with no gene match: 7. CDR3 loop: CASSPREYIEQYF. CDR3 in DNA: TGTGCCAGCAGTCCGCGGGAGTATATCGAGCAGTACTTC.

This chain connects TRBV20-1 to TRBJ1-2; 9 bases line up with TRBD1. V shed 5 bases and J 4 bases; nucleotides not matched to a gene: 5. This CDR3 is built from 13 residues. Germline V gene lookup returns CDR1 DFQATT and CDR2 SNEGSKA (reference sequence). CDR3 protein: CSAEGQGTYGYTF. DNA of the CDR3: TGCAGTGCTGAGGGACAGGGTACCTATGGCTACACCTTC.

This clonotype was observed many times. The chain combines TRBV29-1 with TRBJ2-5; 9 bases agree with TRBD1. The CDR3 loop spans 13 amino acids. Trimming cost V 4 bases and J 5 bases; bases outside gene matches: 5. Germline CDR1 and CDR2: SQVTM and ANQGSEA. In nucleotides, the CDR3 is TGCAGCGTTGGGGACAGGGTGTGGGAGACCCAGTACTTC. Translated: CSVGDRVWETQYF.

The rearrangement uses TRBV10-3 and TRBJ2-7, with D unclear. The germline CDR1 and CDR2 sequences are ENHRY and SYGVKD. With 10 bases removed from V and 0 bases from J, the gap between germline ends came to 13 bases. The CDR3 loop spans 13 amino acids. The CDR3 here is CATKLPSSYEQYF. The CDR3 nucleotides are TGTGCCACCAAGCTACCGAGCTCCTACGAGCAGTACTTC.

This clonotype has a handful of counts. V gene TRBV27 combines with J gene TRBJ2-3, with no clear D. Germline lookup yields CDR1 MNHEY and CDR2 SMNVEV (reference sequence). Between the trimmed V and J ends, which lost 3 bases and 3 bases, there was a span of 7 bases. CDR3 length equals 13 residues. The CDR3, as DNA: TGTGCCAGCAGTTTTTTTGAAACAGATACGCAGTATTTT. Encoded protein: CASSFFETDTQYF.

This clonotype was recorded a few times. The chain recombines TRBV6-2 or TRBV6-3 with TRBJ2-1; 8 bases map to TRBD2. Trimming removed 2 bases from V and 1 base from J; junction bases left unmatched: 13. Germline-derived CDR1 and CDR2 are MNHEY and SVGEGT. This CDR3 contains 19 residues. In nucleotides, the CDR3 is TGTGCCAGCAGTTACGGAAACCATTATAGCGGGGTTTCCTACAATGAGCAGTTCTTC. Amino acid sequence: CASSYGNHYSGVSYNEQFF.

This rearrangement joins TRBV5-5 to TRBJ2-5; unclear D gene. This CDR3 region has 14 residues. The ends were cut back, 2 bases at V and 3 bases at J, with 11 bases in the middle. Germline V gives CDR1 SGHKS, CDR2 YYEKEE (reference sequence). The CDR3 region has the DNA TGTGCCAGCAGCTTTATCGCACTGAAAGAGACCCAGTACTTC. Translating gives CASSFIALKETQYF.

This clonotype was observed a handful of times. V usage is TRBV6-1 and J usage is TRBJ2-1; 8 bases agree with TRBD1. Per the germline V gene, CDR1 is MNHNS and CDR2 is SASEGT. J gave up 9 bases and V 8 bases, and 9 bases lay outside the gene matches. The CDR3 spans 13 residues. CDR3 protein: CASPRTGGTEQFF. The CDR3 coding sequence is TGTGCCAGCCCTAGAACAGGGGGGACTGAGCAGTTCTTC.

V usage is TRBV2 and J usage is TRBJ2-5, with D maybe TRBD1 (6 bases). The germline CDR1 and CDR2 sequences are SNHLY and FYNNEI. Trimming pared 4 bases from V and 3 bases from J, leaving 9 bases between. The CDR3 covers 13 residues. The CDR3 region is CASSGAGEETQYF. The CDR3 coding sequence is TGTGCCAGCAGTGGGGCAGGGGAAGAGACCCAGTACTTC.

Ten or more counts support this clonotype. V and J are TRBV6-5 and TRBJ2-1; the match to TRBD2 covers 11 bases. CDR1 and CDR2 from the germline V gene are MNHEY and SVGAGI. The CDR3 contains 12 residues. V was pared by 7 bases and J by 10 bases, with 3 bases of the junction left unmatched. The CDR3 protein is CASNRLAGEQFF. The CDR3 nucleotides are TGTGCCAGCAATCGACTAGCGGGGGAGCAGTTCTTC.

The chain has TRBV20-1 and TRBJ2-7; 7 nucleotides align to TRBD1. Germline CDR1 and CDR2: DFQATT and SNEGSKA (reference sequence). V lost 4 bases and J lost 3; bases outside the gene matches: 12. The length of the CDR3 is 15 residues. CDR3 nucleotides: TGCAGTGCTACCAATGACAGGGTCACGGTCTACGAGCAGTACTTC. It codes for CSATNDRVTVYEQYF.

The chain couples TRBV7-8 to TRBJ1-2, with 7 bases lining up with TRBD1. V gave up 5 bases and J gave up 4 bases; unmatched junction bases: 10. The CDR3 is 15 amino acids. Germline V gene lookup returns CDR1 SGHVS and CDR2 FQNEAQ. CDR3 in DNA: TGTGCCAGCAGCCCCACCGGGACAGTAGGCTATGGCTACACCTTC. Translating it yields CASSPTGTVGYGYTF.

This chain uses TRBV4-3 with TRBJ2-5; weak D call: TRBD2 (6 bases). The CDR3 is made up of 16 amino acids. Trimming cost V 4 bases and J 5 bases, with 20 bases left between them. Germline CDR1 LGHNA, CDR2 YSLEER. Here the CDR3 DNA reads TGCGCCAGCAGCCCCTCGGTGGAGGGTATGTACGAGACCCAGTACTTC. This sequence encodes CASSPSVEGMYETQYF.

This clonotype has just a few counts. The CDR3 is CASSYDMGNLIYGYTF. For the CDR3, the DNA is TGTGCCAGCAGTTACGATATGGGGAATCTTATCTATGGCTACACCTTC. V gene TRBV6-5 combines with J gene TRBJ1-2, with D unresolved. Germline values: CDR1 MNHEY, CDR2 SVGAGI. The V gene lost 2 bases and the J gene lost 4 bases, with 17 bases spanning the gap. There are 16 residues in the CDR3.

This chain connects TRBV25-1 to TRBJ2-7; 7 bases are a match to TRBD1. Per the germline V gene, CDR1 is MGHDK and CDR2 is SYGVNS. CDR3 length equals 15 residues. The junction had 13 bases not matched to a gene; V was cut back by 4 bases and J by 7 bases. CDR3 in amino acids: CASSVTGTVRAEQYF. In DNA, the CDR3 is TGTGCCAGCAGTGTGACCGGGACAGTAAGAGCGGAGCAGTACTTC.

This clonotype came up once. CDR3 in amino acids: CASSQGARGTDEQYF. CDR3 nucleotide sequence: TGTGCCAGCAGCCAAGGCGCCAGGGGGACAGACGAGCAGTACTTC. This rearrangement joins TRBV14 to TRBJ2-7; 7 bases are shared with TRBD1. The CDR3 loop spans 15 amino acids. J gave up 5 bases and V 1 base, and 8 bases lay outside the gene matches. The germline CDR1 and CDR2 sequences are SGHDN and FVKESK.

This clonotype showed up just a few times. The V and J genes are TRBV5-6 and TRBJ1-2; the match to TRBD1 covers 9 bases. The germline V gene has CDR1 SGHDT and CDR2 YYEEEE. V lost 3 bases, J lost 2 bases, and 8 bases stayed unmatched. The CDR3 spans 16 residues. CDR3 sequence: CASSSNQQGANYGYTF. The CDR3 nucleotides are TGTGCCAGCAGCTCAAACCAACAGGGGGCAAACTATGGCTACACCTTC.

The table lists this clonotype with many counts. J is TRBJ2-1 and V is TRBV4-3; 7 bases agree with TRBD2. This CDR3 is built from 19 residues. CDR1 is LGHNA and CDR2 is YSLEER in the germline V gene. V shed 3 bases and J 4 bases; nucleotides not matched to a gene: 18. CDR3 sequence (DNA): TGCGCCAGCAGCCAGACCGTCCCCGGGAGGAAACGGGATTACAATGAGCAGTTCTTC. Translation gives CASSQTVPGRKRDYNEQFF.

The genes are TRBV20-1 and TRBJ2-3, with 10 bases aligning to TRBD2. Per the germline V gene, CDR1 is DFQATT and CDR2 is SNEGSKA (reference sequence). J was trimmed by 3 bases and V by 3 bases; bases with no gene match: 3. The CDR3 runs 14 residues. For the CDR3, the DNA is TGCAGTGCTAGTCCTAGCGGGAGTACAGATACGCAGTATTTT. It encodes CSASPSGSTDTQYF.

The CDR3 here is CASRPGTGRRDEYF. The CDR3 nucleotides are TGCGCCAGCAGACCTGGGACAGGTCGAAGAGATGAGTACTTC. V and J are TRBV5-1 and TRBJ2-5, with 8 bases identical to TRBD1. This CDR3 region has 14 residues. Germline CDR1 is SGHRS and CDR2 is YFSETQ. Trimming took 5 bases from V and 12 from J; bases not matched to a gene: 15.

The V call is TRBV7-9, the J call TRBJ2-2; a possible D gene is TRBD2 (5 bases). In germline, CDR1 is SEHNR, CDR2 FQNEAQ (reference sequence). V was cut by 2 bases and J by 1 base, with 8 bases left in between. The CDR3 loop spans 15 amino acids. DNA for the CDR3: TGTGCCAGCAGCTTAAGGACTCAGAACACCGGGGAGCTGTTTTTT. It yields the protein CASSLRTQNTGELFF. The full variable domain, its missing parts supplied by reference TRBV7-9 and TRBJ2-2, is DTGVSQNPRHKITKRGQNVTFRCDPISEHNRLYWYRQTLGQGPEFLTYFQNEAQLEKSRLLSDRFSAERPKGSFSTLEIQRTEQGDSAMYLCASSLRTQNTGELFFGEGSRLTVL.

This clonotype was recorded a few times. This chain uses TRBV5-1 with TRBJ2-2; D uncertain. The CDR3 extends over 18 amino acids. The V and J ends lost 6 bases and 1 base respectively, with 22 bases between them. In germline, CDR1 is SGHRS, CDR2 YFSETQ. In DNA form, the CDR3 reads TGCGCCAGCAACGCGGTTGGTCGGCGGACCTTGAACACCGGGGAGCTGTTTTTT. It encodes CASNAVGRRTLNTGELFF.

This clonotype occurred a few times. CDR3 sequence reads: CSAGVGLLDGYTF. In nucleotides, the CDR3 is TGCAGTGCTGGGGTCGGCCTTTTGGATGGCTACACCTTC. This chain connects TRBV20-1 to TRBJ1-2; D uncertain. CDR3 length: 13 amino acids. Per germline, CDR1 DFQATT and CDR2 SNEGSKA (reference sequence). V was pared by 5 bases and J by 6 bases, with 16 bases between.

This clonotype appeared a few times. This chain uses TRBV29-1 with TRBJ2-5, with TRBD1 matching 10 bases. Germline V gene sequence: CDR1 SQVTM, CDR2 ANQGSEA. The CDR3 has 15 amino acids. After removal of 6 bases from V and 3 bases from J, the junction contained 10 bases not matched to a gene. The CDR3 sequence: CSVSYAGTGEETQYF. The CDR3 DNA reads as TGCAGCGTGTCCTACGCCGGGACAGGGGAAGAGACCCAGTACTTC.